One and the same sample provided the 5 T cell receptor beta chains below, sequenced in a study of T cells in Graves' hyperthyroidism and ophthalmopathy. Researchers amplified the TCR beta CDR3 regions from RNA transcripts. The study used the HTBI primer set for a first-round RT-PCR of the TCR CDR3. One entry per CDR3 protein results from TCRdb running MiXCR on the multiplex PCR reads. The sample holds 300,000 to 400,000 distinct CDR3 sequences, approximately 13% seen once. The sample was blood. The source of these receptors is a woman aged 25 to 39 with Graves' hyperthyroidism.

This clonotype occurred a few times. The CDR3 DNA sequence: TGTGCCAGCAGTTTTACTCCCCGGGACAGGGCCTACAATGAGCAGTTCTTC. Residues: CASSFTPRDRAYNEQFF. This chain joins TRBV27 and TRBJ2-1, with 9 bases aligning to TRBD1. This CDR3 spans 17 amino acids. V lost 3 bases, J lost 2 bases, and 8 bases stayed unmatched. Germline lookup yields CDR1 MNHEY and CDR2 SMNVEV (reference sequence).

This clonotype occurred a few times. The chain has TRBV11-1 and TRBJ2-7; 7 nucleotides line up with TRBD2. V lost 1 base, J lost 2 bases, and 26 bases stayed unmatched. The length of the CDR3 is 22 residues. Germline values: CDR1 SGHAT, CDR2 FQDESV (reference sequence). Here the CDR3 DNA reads TGTGCCAGCAGCTTAGTAGGTGAGGCGAGGAGGTACGCGGGAGAAGGGACCTACGAGCAGTACTTC. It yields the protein CASSLVGEARRYAGEGTYEQYF.

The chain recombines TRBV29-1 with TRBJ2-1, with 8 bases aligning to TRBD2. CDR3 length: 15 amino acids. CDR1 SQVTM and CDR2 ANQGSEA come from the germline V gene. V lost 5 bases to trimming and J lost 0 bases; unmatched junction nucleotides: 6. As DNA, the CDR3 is TGCAGCGTTCTCGGGGGGGGGAGCTCCTACAATGAGCAGTTCTTC. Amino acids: CSVLGGGSSYNEQFF.

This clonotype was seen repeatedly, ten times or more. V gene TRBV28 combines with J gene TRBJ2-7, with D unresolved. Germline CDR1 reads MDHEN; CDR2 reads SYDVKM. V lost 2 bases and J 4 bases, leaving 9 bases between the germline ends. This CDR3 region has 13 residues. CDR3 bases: TGTGCCAGCAGTTTAGCCGGCCAATACGAGCAGTACTTC. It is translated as CASSLAGQYEQYF.

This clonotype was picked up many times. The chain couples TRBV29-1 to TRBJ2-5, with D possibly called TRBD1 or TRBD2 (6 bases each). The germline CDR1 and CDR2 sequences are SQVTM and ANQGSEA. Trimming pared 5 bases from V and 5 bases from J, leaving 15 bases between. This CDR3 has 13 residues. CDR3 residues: CSVMGGRGETQYF. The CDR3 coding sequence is TGCAGCGTTATGGGGGGCAGAGGGGAGACCCAGTACTTC. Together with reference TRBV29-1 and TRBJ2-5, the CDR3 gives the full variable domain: SAVISQKPSRDICQRGTSLTIQCQVDSQVTMMFWYRQQPGQSLTLIATANQGSEATYESGFVIDKFPISRPNLTFSTLTVSNMSPEDSSIYLCSVMGGRGETQYFGPGTRLLVL.